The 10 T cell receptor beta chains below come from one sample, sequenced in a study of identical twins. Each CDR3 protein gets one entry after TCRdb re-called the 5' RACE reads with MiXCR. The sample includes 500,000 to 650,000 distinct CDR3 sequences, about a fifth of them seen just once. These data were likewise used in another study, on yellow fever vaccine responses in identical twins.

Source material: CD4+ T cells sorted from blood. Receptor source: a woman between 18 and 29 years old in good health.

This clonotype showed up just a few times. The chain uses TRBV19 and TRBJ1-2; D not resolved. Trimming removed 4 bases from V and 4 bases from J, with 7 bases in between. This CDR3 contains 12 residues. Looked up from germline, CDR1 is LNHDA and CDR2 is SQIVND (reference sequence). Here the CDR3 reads CASSTAGYGYTF. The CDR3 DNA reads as TGTGCCAGTAGTACTGCCGGCTATGGCTACACCTTC.

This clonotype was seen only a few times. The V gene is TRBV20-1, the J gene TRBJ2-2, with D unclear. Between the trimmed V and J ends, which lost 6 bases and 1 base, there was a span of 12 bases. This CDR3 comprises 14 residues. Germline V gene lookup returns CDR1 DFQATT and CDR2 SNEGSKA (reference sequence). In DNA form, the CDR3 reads TGCAGTGCGTGGGATATCTGGAACACCGGGGAGCTGTTTTTT. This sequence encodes CSAWDIWNTGELFF.

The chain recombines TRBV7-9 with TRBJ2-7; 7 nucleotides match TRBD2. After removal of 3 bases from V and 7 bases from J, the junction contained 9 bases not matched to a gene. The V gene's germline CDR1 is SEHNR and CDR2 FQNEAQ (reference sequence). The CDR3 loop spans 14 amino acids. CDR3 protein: CASSFSGLPLEQYF. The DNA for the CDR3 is TGTGCCAGCAGCTTCTCGGGACTACCCTTAGAGCAGTACTTC. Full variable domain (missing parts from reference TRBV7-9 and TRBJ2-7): DTGVSQNPRHKITKRGQNVTFRCDPISEHNRLYWYRQTLGQGPEFLTYFQNEAQLEKSRLLSDRFSAERPKGSFSTLEIQRTEQGDSAMYLCASSFSGLPLEQYFGPGTRLTVT.

DNA for the CDR3: TGCGCCAGCAGCCAACTCCCCTCCGTCACAACAGATACGCAGTATTTT. It yields the protein CASSQLPSVTTDTQYF. The rearrangement joins TRBV4-1 to TRBJ2-3; D is unresolved. This CDR3 has 16 amino acids. V lost 2 bases and J 3 bases, leaving 15 bases between the germline ends. The V gene's germline CDR1 is MGHRA and CDR2 YSYEKL.

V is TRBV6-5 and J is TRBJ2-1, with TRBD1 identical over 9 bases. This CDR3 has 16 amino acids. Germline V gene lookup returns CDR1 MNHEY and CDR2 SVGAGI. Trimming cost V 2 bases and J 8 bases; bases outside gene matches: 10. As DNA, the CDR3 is TGTGCCAGCAGTTACCGGTCCGGGACAGGGATGCATGAGCAGTTCTTC. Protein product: CASSYRSGTGMHEQFF.

CDR3 sequence reads: CASSVGLVGRTWNEQFF. Written as DNA, the CDR3 is TGTGCCAGCAGCGTAGGTCTCGTAGGAAGGACTTGGAATGAGCAGTTCTTC. The rearrangement uses TRBV9 and TRBJ2-1; TRBD2 is a possible D gene (5 bases). Germline loops: CDR1 SGDLS, CDR2 YYNGEE. CDR3 length: 17 residues. V lost 0 bases, J lost 7 bases, and 20 bases lay in between.

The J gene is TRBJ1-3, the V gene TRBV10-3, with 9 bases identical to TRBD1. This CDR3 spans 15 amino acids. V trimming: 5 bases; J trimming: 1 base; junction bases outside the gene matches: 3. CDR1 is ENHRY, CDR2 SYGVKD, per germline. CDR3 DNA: TGTGCCATCAGTAAACAGGGGGCGTCTGGAAACACCATATATTTT. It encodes CAISKQGASGNTIYF.

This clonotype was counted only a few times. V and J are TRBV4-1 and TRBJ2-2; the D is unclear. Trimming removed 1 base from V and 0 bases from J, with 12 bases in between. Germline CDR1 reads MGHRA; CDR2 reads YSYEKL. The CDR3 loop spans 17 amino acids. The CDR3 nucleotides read TGCGCCAGCAGCCAAGTCTCGGCGTATGCGAACACCGGGGAGCTGTTTTTT. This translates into CASSQVSAYANTGELFF.

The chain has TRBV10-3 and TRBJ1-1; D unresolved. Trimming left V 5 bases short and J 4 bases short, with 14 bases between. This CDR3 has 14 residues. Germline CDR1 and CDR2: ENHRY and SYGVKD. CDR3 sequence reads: CAISLTQTATEAFF. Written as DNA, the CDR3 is TGTGCCATCAGTTTAACACAGACCGCCACTGAAGCTTTCTTT.

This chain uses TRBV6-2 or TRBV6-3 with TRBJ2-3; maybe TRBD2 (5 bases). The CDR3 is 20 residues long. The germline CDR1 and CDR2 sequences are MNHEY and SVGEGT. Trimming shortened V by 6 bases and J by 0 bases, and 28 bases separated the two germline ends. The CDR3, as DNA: TGTGCCAGCAGCCACTCGAGGGAAAAGATACCTTGGCAGAGCACAGATACGCAGTATTTT. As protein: CASSHSREKIPWQSTDTQYF.